This record covers a single TCR beta chain. Its specificity is unknown. The data were taken from a study of cytomegalovirus exposure and HLA in healthy donors. Study results and limitations: Trimming of TCR beta V- and J-genes showed a link, identified in a later analysis, to a missense DCLRE1C variant. Confirmation in vitro established that a few CMV-associated chains were specific for CMV antigens. Later analysis showed most CMV-associated TCR beta chains appearing HLA-restricted.

The PCR had 60 Vbeta and 13 Jbeta primers. Sequencing was performed with immunoSEQ multiplex PCR; in TCRdb, only in-frame clones are kept and a portion is missing. Its table records more than 75,000 clones. This TCR derives from a man in his forties or fifties in good health and CMV-seropositive. Sequencing used PBMCs.

The CDR3 DNA follows: TGTGCCAGCAGCTTAGCGCGGGGGGCCACTGAAGCTTTCTTT. It is translated as CASSLARGATEAFF. V and J are TRBV7-6 and TRBJ1-1; D might be TRBD1 (6 bases). The V gene's germline CDR1 is SGHVS and CDR2 FNYEAQ. The V and J ends lost 0 bases and 4 bases respectively, with 9 bases between them. The CDR3 sequence is 14 residues long.